This T cell receptor (beta chain) was sequenced during a study of T cells after yellow fever vaccination. Study results and caveats: Post-booster reappearance was seen for most primary-vaccination clones (around 96% CD4, 85% to 90% CD8).

Regarding this clonotype: Its antigen is undetermined.

The V gene lost 5 bases and the J gene lost 6 bases, with 13 bases spanning the gap. The V gene's germline CDR1 is WSHSY and CDR2 SAAADI. The CDR3 totals 13 residues. The authors made TCR cDNA by 5'RACE template switching, adding a universal primer site and UMIs. TCRdb reprocessed the 5' RACE reads via MiXCR and lists one record per CDR3 protein. Among some 97,000 distinct CDR3 sequences listed, 4.5% to 6% were seen once. Sequences were derived from CD8+ T cells sorted from PBMCs, sampled 10 days after the yellow fever booster vaccination. V gene TRBV10-2 combines with J gene TRBJ1-2; possible D gene TRBD1, 5 bases. This sequence was found in a man aged 18 to 35 who received the YFV17D yellow fever vaccine. CDR3 bases: TGCGCCAGCAGTCCCCAGGGAGGGAATGGCTACACCTTC. Its protein is CASSPQGGNGYTF.